The entry below gives a single T cell receptor beta chain sequence along with its context. Its antigen is undetermined. The CDR3 loop spans 14 amino acids. Trimming took 5 bases from V and 0 from J, leaving 12 bases between them. CDR1 and CDR2 from the germline V gene are SGHRS and YFSETQ. The sample belongs to a study of cytomegalovirus exposure and HLA in healthy donors. General observations from the study: Presence/absence analyses assumed roughly uniform sequencing depth across donors, which may not hold. Investigators reported under 200 TCR beta chains as tied to cytomegalovirus. Later, TCR association rates were found to vary by HLA locus, highest for DRB1 and lowest for HLA-C.

Each of the donors was a healthy bone marrow donor. Use of 60 Vbeta and 13 Jbeta primers characterized the PCR. Assay: immunoSEQ multiplex PCR; the TCRdb copy retains only in-frame clones and omits some. This table holds fewer than 85,000 clones. The gene calls are TRBV5-1 and TRBJ2-7, with D tentatively TRBD1 (6 bases). The sequence came from a female donor in good health and CMV-seropositive. Sample: PBMCs. For the CDR3, the DNA is TGCGCCAGCAGGGTACAGGACAGCTCCTACGAGCAGTACTTC. Residues: CASRVQDSSYEQYF.